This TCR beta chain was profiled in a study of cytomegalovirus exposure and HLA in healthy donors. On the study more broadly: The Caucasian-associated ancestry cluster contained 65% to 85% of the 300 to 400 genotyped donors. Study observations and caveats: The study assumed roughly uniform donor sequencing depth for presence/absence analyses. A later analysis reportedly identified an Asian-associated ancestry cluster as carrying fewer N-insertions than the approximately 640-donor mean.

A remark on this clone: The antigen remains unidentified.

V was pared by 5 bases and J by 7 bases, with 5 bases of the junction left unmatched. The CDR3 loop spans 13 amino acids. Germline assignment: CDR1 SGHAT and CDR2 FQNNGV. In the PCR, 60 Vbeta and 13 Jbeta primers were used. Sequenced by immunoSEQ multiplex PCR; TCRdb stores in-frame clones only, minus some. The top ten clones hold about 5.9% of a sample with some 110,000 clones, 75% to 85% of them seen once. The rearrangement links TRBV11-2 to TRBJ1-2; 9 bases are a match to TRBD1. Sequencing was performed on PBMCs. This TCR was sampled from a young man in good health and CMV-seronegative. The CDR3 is CASSPQTGGGYTF. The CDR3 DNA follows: TGTGCCAGCAGCCCTCAGACAGGGGGTGGCTACACCTTC. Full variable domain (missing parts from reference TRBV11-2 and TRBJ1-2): EAGVAQSPRYKIIEKRQSVAFWCNPISGHATLYWYQQILGQGPKLLIQFQNNGVVDDSQLPKDRFSAERLKGVDSTLKIQPAKLEDSAVYLCASSPQTGGGYTFGSGTRLTVV.